These 7 T cell receptor beta chains share one sample of origin, sequenced in a study of cytomegalovirus exposure and HLA in healthy donors. The repertoire was sequenced with immunoSEQ multiplex PCR; TCRdb's copy has only in-frame clones and lacks some. This table has around 190,000 clones, roughly 86% appearing once. The sample taken for sequencing was PBMCs. These receptors were obtained from a woman younger than 35 in good health and CMV-seronegative.

The chain is built from TRBV6-1 and TRBJ2-7; 9 nucleotides match TRBD1. Per the germline V gene, CDR1 is MNHNS and CDR2 is SASEGT. The V segment lost 10 bases and the J segment 7 bases; nucleotides outside the gene matches: 14. The CDR3 covers 14 residues. The CDR3 DNA is TGTGCCATTAAAGCCGGGACAGGGACGGGTGAGCAGTACTTC. It specifies CAIKAGTGTGEQYF.

The chain links TRBV6-1 to TRBJ2-2; 9 bases map to TRBD1. V lost 9 bases and J lost 4; bases outside the gene matches: 3. Looked up from germline, CDR1 is MNHNS and CDR2 is SASEGT. This CDR3 contains 13 residues. DNA of the CDR3: TGTGCCAGAGACAGGGGGTCCACCGGGGAGCTGTTTTTT. Translating it yields CARDRGSTGELFF.

This chain joins TRBV30 and TRBJ1-1; D is undetermined. CDR1 is GTSNPN, CDR2 SVGIG, per germline (reference sequence). V gave up 7 bases and J gave up 6 bases, with 12 bases separating them. This CDR3 spans 11 amino acids. The CDR3 DNA is TGTGCCTTCAAAGGCGGGGCTGAAGCTTTCTTT. This codes for CAFKGGAEAFF.

The chain carries TRBV9 and TRBJ1-6, with D tentatively TRBD1 (6 bases). V dropped 6 bases and J dropped 5 bases, with 12 bases sitting between them. CDR1 and CDR2 from the germline V gene are SGDLS and YYNGEE. This CDR3 has 14 amino acids. The CDR3 is CASTPGVNNSPLHF. The DNA for the CDR3 is TGTGCCAGCACCCCAGGGGTGAATAATTCACCCCTCCACTTT.

Points on this clone: Other DNA variants within this sample encode the same CDR3. The V and J genes are TRBV29-1 and TRBJ1-1; the D gene is possibly TRBD1 (5 bases). Trimming removed 6 bases at V and 0 bases at J, with 11 bases between. Germline V gene lookup returns CDR1 SQVTM and CDR2 ANQGSEA. CDR3 length: 13 residues. The CDR3 DNA is TGCAGCGTCGCGGGACGTATGAACACTGAAGCTTTCTTT. Its protein product is CSVAGRMNTEAFF.

This clone was seen once. The chain recombines TRBV9 with TRBJ2-1; 11 bases fit TRBD1. V lost 3 bases and J lost 4; bases outside the gene matches: 3. The CDR3 loop spans 15 amino acids. CDR1 SGDLS and CDR2 YYNGEE come from the germline V gene. Written as DNA, the CDR3 is TGTGCCAGCAGCGGCGGGACAGGGGGTTACAATGAGCAGTTCTTC. Encoded protein: CASSGGTGGYNEQFF.

The chain has TRBV19 and TRBJ2-2; possible D gene TRBD2, 6 bases. The V end was cut by 3 bases, the J end by 6 bases, with 17 bases between. The germline CDR1 and CDR2 sequences are LNHDA and SQIVND (reference sequence). The CDR3 runs 16 residues. The CDR3, as DNA: TGTGCCAGTAGTATTGTCTTTACGGGAGTCCCCGGGGAGCTGTTTTTT. Its translation: CASSIVFTGVPGELFF.